This TCR beta chain appears in the sequencing data of a study of hypomethylating agent response in myelodysplastic syndrome. TCRdb's table, derived via immunoSEQ multiplex PCR, lists solely in-frame clones and lacks some. This repertoire shows about 6,000 clones, approximately 82% found once; its top ten account for 9.7%. The source material was bone marrow, sampled before or after starting hypomethylating agent treatment for myelodysplastic syndrome (not recorded which). The sequence was collected from a human donor with myelodysplastic syndrome.

CDR3 coding DNA: TGTGCCAGCACCCAAGGGGGATTGAGAAACACCATATATTTT. It codes for CASTQGGLRNTIYF. The V gene is TRBV6-5, the J gene TRBJ1-3; a weak D match, TRBD1 (6 bases). Germline CDR1 MNHEY, CDR2 SVGAGI. This CDR3 comprises 14 residues. Deletions cut 7 bases from V and 5 bases from J, with 15 bases between.